The clone carrying this T cell receptor (beta chain) is medium-sized (0.01 to 0.1%) by frequency. No antigen is known for it. TRB was amplified by touch-down multiplex PCR, primer pools A and B combined. Reprocessing the multiplex PCR reads, TCRdb reports a single entry for every CDR3 protein and omits DNA. The repertoire shows 5,700 or so distinct CDR3 sequences; the top ten hold about 40%. This sample was included in a study of T cell clusters in autoimmune cytopenias. Study background: Per sample, median TRB depth was roughly 50,000 reads, yielding a median roughly 2,400 distinct clonotypes.

Study conclusions and caveats: The T cell clusters came from computational analysis alone and lack functional validation. TRB repertoire shifts in secondary cytopenia and chronic lymphocytic leukemia mostly reflected lymphoma, not autoimmunity.

TRB was amplified from around 0.25 ug of peripheral blood genomic DNA per sample. CDR3 size: 15 residues. Germline V CDR1 and CDR2: LNHNV, YYDKDF (reference sequence). This sample also appeared in a second study, on T cell repertoires in aging, cancer and after chemotherapy. Turning to that study: Untreated cancer patients had significantly lower blood TCR diversity than age-matched healthy donors.

The source is a human donor in good health. The chain is built from TRBV15 and TRBJ1-5. Sequencing input: peripheral blood. Here the CDR3 reads CATSLQGVGNQPQHF.